This passage covers 25 T cell receptor beta chains from one sample sequenced in a study of CD4+ T cells in melanoma (dated by TCRdb to between 2021 and 2024). The library was built by means of the immunoSEQ multiplex PCR assay. TCRdb re-hosts the immuneACCESS table, in-frame sequences only. Its copies lack some clones; in the studies checked, an unresolved V gene accounts for under half of them, and the cause for the rest is not known. The sample table holds roughly 9,900 clones, of which 55% to 75% were seen once. 16% of the sample lies in the top ten. Sequencing input: cells from a culture (not recorded whether cultured in vitro). The source of these receptors is a human donor with melanoma.

The CDR3 is CASSLTGGAYGYTF. For the CDR3, the DNA is TGTGCCAGCAGCTTAACCGGGGGCGCCTATGGCTACACCTTC. The chain employs TRBV7-3 and TRBJ1-2, with D maybe TRBD1 (6 bases). The germline V and J ends were trimmed by 0 bases and 4 bases, with 9 bases remaining between them. CDR1 is SGHTA, CDR2 FQGTGA, per germline. This CDR3 has 14 residues.

This clone has a handful of counts. The rearrangement joins TRBV30 to TRBJ1-6; D is unresolved. V shed 4 bases and J shed 10 bases, with 14 bases lying between them. CDR3 length equals 13 residues. Germline-derived CDR1 and CDR2 are GTSNPN and SVGIG (reference sequence). The CDR3 coding sequence is TGTGCCTGGACTTGGGGAAGTGGATCACCCCTCCACTTT. This gives the protein CAWTWGSGSPLHF.

The count of this clone is one. The chain links TRBV21-1 to TRBJ1-2. TRBV21-1 is labeled a pseudogene. The CDR3 extends over 15 amino acids. The CDR3 is CASSRQGREAGGYTF. CDR3 bases: TGTGCCAGCAGCAGGCAGGGTAGGGAGGCCGGTGGCTACACCTTC.

This sequence joins TRBV2 and TRBJ2-2; D remains unclear. Germline V lookup: CDR1 SNHLY, CDR2 FYNNEI. This CDR3 contains 14 residues. Trimming shortened V by 6 bases and J by 1 base, and 9 bases separated the two germline ends. CDR3 in amino acids: CASRTDGNTGELFF. The CDR3 DNA follows: TGTGCCAGCAGAACCGACGGGAACACCGGGGAGCTGTTTTTT.

This clone was observed a single time. The chain links TRBV11-2 to TRBJ1-4; perhaps TRBD1 as D (6 bases). The V gene lost 7 bases and the J gene lost 6 bases, with 18 bases spanning the gap. The CDR3 spans 15 residues. Germline CDR1 and CDR2: SGHAT and FQNNGV. CDR3 sequence reads: CASTHRQAEDEKLFF. CDR3 sequence (DNA): TGTGCCAGCACCCACCGACAGGCCGAGGATGAAAAACTGTTTTTT.

The chain uses TRBV7-9 and TRBJ2-1; 8 positions agree with TRBD1. The V gene end was trimmed by 6 bases and the J gene end by 7 bases; junction bases not matched to a gene: 11. Germline V gene data show CDR1 as SEHNR and CDR2 as FQNEAQ (reference sequence). The CDR3 runs 15 residues. For the CDR3, the DNA is TGTGCCAGCAGGCCACCGGGACAGGTTAAAAATGAGCAGTTCTTC. Its translation is CASRPPGQVKNEQFF.

The genes are TRBV9 and TRBJ2-5, with D possibly matching TRBD1 (5 bases). Germline V gene sequence: CDR1 SGDLS, CDR2 YYNGEE. Trimming took off 0 bases at V and 5 bases at J, with 17 bases between the two ends. The CDR3 runs 16 residues. The CDR3 nucleotides are TGTGCCAGCAGCGTAGTCGCGCAGGGTGACATCGAGACCCAGTACTTC. As protein: CASSVVAQGDIETQYF.

The V and J genes are TRBV2 and TRBJ1-6; D possibly corresponds to TRBD1 (6 bases). Trimming took 6 bases from V and 7 from J, leaving 19 bases between them. Germline CDR1 SNHLY, CDR2 FYNNEI. The CDR3 is 16 amino acids. CDR3 DNA: TGTGCCAGCAGCCGGACAGCTATCTTTGAGAATTCACCCCTCCACTTT. Translated, it gives CASSRTAIFENSPLHF.

This clone was counted between two and nine times. The chain joins TRBV10-3 to TRBJ1-3, with unresolved D. V was clipped by 6 bases and J by 2 bases, with 5 bases between them. There are 12 residues in the CDR3. The germline V gene encodes CDR1 ENHRY and CDR2 SYGVKD. Written as DNA, the CDR3 is TGTGCCATCAGCCGACCTGGAAACACCATATATTTT. Protein product: CAISRPGNTIYF.

The chain joins TRBV5-5 to TRBJ2-5; possible D gene TRBD2, 6 bases. CDR1 and CDR2 (germline): SGHKS, YYEKEE (reference sequence). Trimming removed 1 base from V and 5 bases from J, with 27 bases in between. This CDR3 spans 19 amino acids. CDR3: CASSLTGDVRGASVETQYF. The CDR3 nucleotides are TGTGCCAGCAGCTTGACGGGGGATGTCCGCGGGGCGAGTGTCGAGACCCAGTACTTC.

The V call is TRBV19, the J call TRBJ2-4, with 7 bases fitting TRBD2. CDR3 length equals 13 residues. The V and J ends lost 3 bases and 4 bases, in that order; junction bases with no gene match: 0. Germline CDR1 and CDR2: LNHDA and SQIVND (reference sequence). This CDR3 is CASSIGGKNIQYF. The CDR3 DNA reads as TGTGCCAGTAGTATCGGGGGGAAAAACATTCAGTACTTC.

The rearrangement joins TRBV15 to TRBJ2-7; maybe TRBD2 (5 bases). Trimming shortened V by 1 base and J by 7 bases, and 17 bases separated the two germline ends. This CDR3 region has 15 residues. Germline lookup yields CDR1 LNHNV and CDR2 YYDKDF (reference sequence). CDR3 region: CATSRGTQTIREQYF. CDR3 coding DNA: TGTGCCACCAGCAGAGGGACCCAGACTATCAGGGAGCAGTACTTC. Full variable domain (rest looked up from reference TRBV15 and TRBJ2-7): DAMVIQNPRYQVTQFGKPVTLSCSQTLNHNVMYWYQQKSSQAPKLLFHYYDKDFNNEADTPDNFQSRRPNTSFCFLDIRSPGLGDTAMYLCATSRGTQTIREQYFGPGTRLTVT.

V and J are TRBV13 and TRBJ2-1, with 9 bases lining up with TRBD2. Germline V lookup: CDR1 PRHDT, CDR2 FYEKMQ (reference sequence). The CDR3 length is 15 residues. V lost 5 bases to trimming and J lost 6 bases; unmatched junction nucleotides: 8. CDR3 protein: CASSAWSGGTNEQFF. CDR3 nucleotide sequence: TGTGCCAGCAGCGCCTGGAGCGGGGGGACCAATGAGCAGTTCTTC.

The chain joins TRBV18 to TRBJ1-1; 7 bases line up with TRBD1. The CDR3 is 13 amino acids. Germline V gene sequence: CDR1 KGHSH, CDR2 LQKENI. Germline trimming cut 6 bases from V and 5 bases from J; bases unmatched to any gene: 6. CDR3 nucleotide sequence: TGTGCCAGCTCTCGACCAGGGGGGACTGAAGCTTTCTTT. Its protein is CASSRPGGTEAFF.

The J gene is TRBJ2-1, the V gene TRBV19; 14 bases line up with TRBD2. This CDR3 has 17 residues. The germline V gene has CDR1 LNHDA and CDR2 SQIVND (reference sequence). J was trimmed by 7 bases and V by 3 bases; bases with no gene match: 8. CDR3 sequence: CASSMGTSGGDLNEQFF. The CDR3 nucleotides read TGTGCCAGTAGTATGGGGACTAGCGGGGGTGATCTAAATGAGCAGTTCTTC.

This chain links TRBV5-6 with TRBJ1-2, with 8 bases fitting TRBD1. The CDR3 has 15 residues. Germline lookup yields CDR1 SGHDT and CDR2 YYEEEE. Trimming removed 4 bases from V and 4 bases from J; junction bases left unmatched: 9. The CDR3 region has the DNA TGTGCCAGCAGCGACAGGGGTAAGGCGGGCTATGGCTACACCTTC. Its protein product is CASSDRGKAGYGYTF. Filled out from reference TRBV5-6 and TRBJ1-2, the complete variable domain reads DAGVTQSPTHLIKTRGQQVTLRCSPKSGHDTVSWYQQALGQGPQFIFQYYEEEERQRGNFPDRFSGHQFPNYSSELNVNALLLGDSALYLCASSDRGKAGYGYTFGSGTRLTVV.

This rearrangement joins TRBV9 to TRBJ1-4; D possibly corresponds to TRBD1 (6 bases). CDR3 length: 15 amino acids. The V end lost 0 bases, the J end lost 5 bases, and 11 bases lay between the germline ends. In germline, CDR1 is SGDLS, CDR2 YYNGEE. CDR3: CASSVVGGANEKLFF. DNA of the CDR3: TGTGCCAGCAGCGTAGTCGGGGGGGCAAATGAAAAACTGTTTTTT.

The chain joins TRBV2 to TRBJ1-3, with D perhaps TRBD1 (6 bases). V shed 4 bases and J shed 4 bases, with 8 bases lying between them. This CDR3 contains 13 residues. Germline CDR1 is SNHLY and CDR2 is FYNNEI. The CDR3 nucleotides read TGTGCCAGCAGTGGGGGGCTCGGAAACACCATATATTTT. Translation: CASSGGLGNTIYF. Looking up the rest from reference TRBV2 and TRBJ1-3 gives the full variable domain: EPEVTQTPSHQVTQMGQEVILRCVPISNHLYFYWYRQILGQKVEFLVSFYNNEISEKSEIFDDQFSVERPDGSNFTLKIRSTKLEDSAMYFCASSGGLGNTIYFGEGSWLTVV.

J is TRBJ1-3 and V is TRBV6-1; no clear D. Trimming took off 1 base at V and 0 bases at J, with 7 bases between the two ends. There are 15 residues in the CDR3. Germline V gene data show CDR1 as MNHNS and CDR2 as SASEGT. CDR3 amino acids: CASSEGMSSGNTIYF. The CDR3, as DNA: TGTGCCAGCAGTGAAGGTATGAGCTCTGGAAACACCATATATTTT.

This clone was seen more than once but under ten times. The chain employs TRBV5-5 and TRBJ1-5, with TRBD1 as a possible D gene (6 bases). The CDR3 consists of 14 residues. V lost 4 bases and J 1 base, leaving 9 bases between the germline ends. The V gene's germline CDR1 is SGHKS and CDR2 YYEKEE (reference sequence). The CDR3 nucleotides are TGTGCCAGCAGCAAAGGACAGAGCAATCAGCCCCAGCATTTT. This translates into CASSKGQSNQPQHF.

The chain combines TRBV7-2 with TRBJ2-5; 14 nucleotides match TRBD2. CDR3 length: 17 amino acids. The V segment lost 8 bases and the J segment 5 bases; nucleotides outside the gene matches: 13. The germline V gene encodes CDR1 SGHTA and CDR2 FQGNSA. The CDR3 DNA is TGTGCCAGCGGACTAGGGACTAGCGGGGGAATGAAGGAGACCCAGTACTTC. Protein product: CASGLGTSGGMKETQYF.

CDR3 nucleotide sequence: TGTGCCAGTAGTATATCTACACTCCCTGGGGCCAACGTCCTGACTTTC. Translating gives CASSISTLPGANVLTF. The genes are TRBV19 and TRBJ2-6; no firm D call. CDR3 size: 16 residues. Deletions cut 2 bases from V and 2 bases from J, with 10 bases between. Germline CDR1 and CDR2: LNHDA and SQIVND (reference sequence).

The CDR3 here is CASSSEGYNSPLHF. The DNA of the CDR3 is TGTGCCAGCAGTTCTGAGGGTTATAATTCACCCCTCCACTTT. The rearrangement joins TRBV27 to TRBJ1-6; unclear D gene. The germline V gene encodes CDR1 MNHEY and CDR2 SMNVEV (reference sequence). The length of the CDR3 is 14 residues. Trimming stripped 4 bases from V and 4 bases from J, with 8 bases between.

This chain joins TRBV10-1 and TRBJ2-3; the D is unclear. This CDR3 is 13 amino acids long. From germline, CDR1 is WNHNN and CDR2 SYGVQD (reference sequence). V was cut by 2 bases and J by 10 bases, with 13 bases left in between. CDR3 sequence (DNA): TGCGCCAGCAGTGAGCGGATTGGGCTGGCGCAGTATTTT. It yields the protein CASSERIGLAQYF.

This chain joins TRBV7-9 and TRBJ1-6; perhaps TRBD1 as D (5 bases). The CDR3 has 14 residues. Trimming removed 3 bases at V and 8 bases at J, with 11 bases between. From germline, CDR1 is SEHNR and CDR2 FQNEAQ (reference sequence). CDR3 residues: CASSFDSFYSPLHF. The CDR3 coding sequence is TGTGCCAGCAGCTTCGACAGTTTTTATTCACCCCTCCACTTT.